Detailed here is one T cell receptor beta chain. No antigen is known for it. This sample was taken from a study of T cells expressing NK-cell markers. About the research overall: There were seven HCMV-seropositive donors and one seronegative donor among the eight sequenced.

The study, taken as a whole, reports: A range of about 1.0-8% of CD8+ T cells consisted of dominant NKG2C+ clonotypes in 5 to 7 donors.

TCRdb re-called the 5' RACE reads; every CDR3 protein appears as one record, without DNA. This sample's table reports hundreds of thousands of distinct CDR3 sequences. This CDR3 has 14 residues. From germline, CDR1 is SGHTA and CDR2 FQGNSA. Material: blood T cells: a sorted CD56 or NKG2C T cell subset, CD4+ or CD8+ T cells, or bulk PBMC T cells (not recorded which). The J gene is TRBJ2-2, the V gene TRBV7-2; as DNA is missing, the TRBD2 call by TCRdb cannot be tested. The origin of this receptor is a woman aged 18 to 75 in good health. The CDR3 spells CASSFTGRAGELFF.